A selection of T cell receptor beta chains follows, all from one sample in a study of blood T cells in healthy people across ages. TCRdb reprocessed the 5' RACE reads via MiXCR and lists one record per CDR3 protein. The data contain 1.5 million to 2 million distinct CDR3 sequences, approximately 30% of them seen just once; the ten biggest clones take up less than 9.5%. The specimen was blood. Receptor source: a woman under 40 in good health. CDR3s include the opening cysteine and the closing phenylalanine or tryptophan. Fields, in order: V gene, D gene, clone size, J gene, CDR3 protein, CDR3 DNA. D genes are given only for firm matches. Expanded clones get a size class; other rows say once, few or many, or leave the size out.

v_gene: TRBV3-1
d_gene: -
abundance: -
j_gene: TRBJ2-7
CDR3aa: CASSQSFTMYEQYF
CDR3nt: TGTGCCAGCAGCCAGAGTTTTACGATGTACGAGCAGTACTTC

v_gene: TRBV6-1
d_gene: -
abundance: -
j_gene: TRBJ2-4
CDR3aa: CASRREGAWVEQYF
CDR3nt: TGTGCCAGCCGAAGGGAGGGGGCGTGGGTGGAGCAGTACTTC

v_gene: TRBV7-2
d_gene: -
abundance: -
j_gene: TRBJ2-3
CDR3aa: CASSFDPAIDTQYF
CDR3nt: TGTGCCAGCAGCTTTGATCCTGCTATAGATACGCAGTATTTT

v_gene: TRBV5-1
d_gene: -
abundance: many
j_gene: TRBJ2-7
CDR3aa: CASSPPRSYEQYF
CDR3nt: TGCGCCAGCAGCCCCCCCCGCTCCTACGAGCAGTACTTC

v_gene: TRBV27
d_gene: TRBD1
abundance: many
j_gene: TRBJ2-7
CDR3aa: CASSRDRVPYEQYF
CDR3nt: TGTGCCAGCAGTCGGGACAGGGTTCCCTACGAGCAGTACTTC

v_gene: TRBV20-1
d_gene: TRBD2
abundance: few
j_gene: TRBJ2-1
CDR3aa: CSARDSSSGNNEQFF
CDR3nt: TGCAGTGCTAGAGATAGCTCTAGCGGTAACAATGAGCAGTTCTTC

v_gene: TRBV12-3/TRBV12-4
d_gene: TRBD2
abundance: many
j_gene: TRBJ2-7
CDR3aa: CASGREGEQYF
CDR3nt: TGTGCCAGCGGCAGGGAGGGCGAGCAGTACTTC

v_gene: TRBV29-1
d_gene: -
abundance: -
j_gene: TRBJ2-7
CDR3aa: CSVEGRSSGEQYF
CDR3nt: TGCAGCGTTGAAGGTCGGTCTTCGGGAGAGCAGTACTTC

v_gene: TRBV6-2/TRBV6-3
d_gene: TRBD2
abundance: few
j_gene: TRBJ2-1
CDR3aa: CASSYSVLAGGPNEQFF
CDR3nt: TGTGCCAGCAGTTACTCCGTACTAGCGGGGGGGCCCAATGAGCAGTTCTTC

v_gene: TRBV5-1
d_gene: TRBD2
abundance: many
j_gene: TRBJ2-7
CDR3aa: CASKTGGASYEQYF
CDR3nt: TGCGCCAGCAAGACGGGAGGGGCCTCCTACGAGCAGTACTTC